This TCR beta chain emerged from a study of T cell clonotyping in hematopoietic cell transplantation (dated by TCRdb to 2020 to 2023). Background for the entire study: A total of 135 blood samples were collected in the study from roughly 40 consecutive transplant recipients and their related donors. Patient recruitment ran from late 2015 to January 2017, and follow-up continued until late 2020 or death.

The immunoSEQ assay, a bias-controlled multiplex PCR using V- and J-specific primers, was used to amplify TCR beta CDR3 regions from genomic DNA. In a second PCR step, a proprietary barcode and Illumina adapter sequences were attached to the CDR3 amplicons. An Illumina MiSeq instrument was used to sequence the CDR3 libraries. On the authors' methods: Export and quality control were done with immunoSEQ Analyzer 3.0, while downstream analyses used R Bioconductor and Immunarch. Only productive rearrangements within the normalized downsampled data set were used in the calculation of repertoire metrics. In the normalized cohort, a clonotype counted as pathologically expanded if the clonotype was larger than 5 templates. The Inverse Simpson Index served as the measure of repertoire diversity. The non-normalized data set was used for CMV-specificity analyses so that all clonotypes could be captured. TCRdb retrieved this table from immuneACCESS and kept in-frame rearrangements only. Not all clones are present; in checked studies, unresolved V genes account for under half, and no reason is known for the remainder. V and J calls and clone size follow that table, whereas D and trimming were derived from the DNA. Here the sample has approximately 4,600 clones; roughly 92% occur a single time. Of the sample, more than 6% is held by the ten largest clones.

As to this clone: The specificity of this receptor is unknown. No base-level quality is on record; no much larger clone is a single base apart.

The paper's findings and limits, for the study overall: Only a small fraction of recipient repertoires overlapped donor repertoires, with over 97% appearing de novo at the given depth. After transplant, TCR diversity in recipients dropped, and pathologically expanded clonotypes climbed progressively between day 30 and day 180. Inverse Simpson Index values from donors and from recipients before transplant predicted broader TCR repertoire diversity after transplant. The sample size was limited, and because cells were not sorted, the contributions of CD4 and CD8 repertoires could not be separated.

The sample's time point label, decoded: 180 days after allo-HCT. Blood samples were obtained from recipients approximately 28 days before transplant and at days 30, 100 and 180 after transplant. Using Nuclei Lysis Solution, genomic DNA was extracted from unfractionated peripheral blood mononuclear cells that were either fresh or cryopreserved. Specimen: PBMCs, collected 180 days after allogeneic stem cell transplant. This TCR was recovered from a male patient between 55 and 70 years old who had an allogeneic stem cell transplant from a related donor, so the T cells may come from the graft donor. Some clones in this sample may be carry-over from other donors' samples.

The DNA sequence follows: TGTGCCAGCAGCTGGCGGGCAGCGGGGCAGACCTACGAGCAGTACTTC. Its coded protein is CASSWRAAGQTYEQYF. The chain is assembled from TRBV13 and TRBJ2-7; 7 of the junction bases match TRBD2. CDR1 PRHDT and CDR2 FYEKMQ are derived from the germline V gene (reference sequence). The junction shows trimming of 4 bases on V and 2 bases on J, and the gene matches do not reach 11 bases of it. From cysteine to phenylalanine, the CDR3 is 16 amino acids long. CDR3 DNA only is kept here, 48 bases in frame from base 1.